This is a list of T cell receptor beta chains from one sample in a study of CD8 T cells in ankylosing spondylitis. Via MiXCR, TCRdb re-called the 5' RACE reads, giving one row per CDR3 protein. The table records roughly 300,000 distinct CDR3 sequences, around 8% of them present only once. The sample taken for sequencing was blood, either unsorted or a sorted T cell fraction (not recorded which). The receptor set was obtained from a male donor with ankylosing spondylitis. Each CDR3 is given without its conserved first and last residue. The D gene is left open where the match is weak.

NA | 15 | TRBV28 | ASSFSGGADFDYGYT
TRBD2 | 10 | TRBV20-1 | SARGGRNEQF
TRBD1 | 14 | TRBV7-3 | ASSYQTGKYPNEQF
NA | 13 | TRBV11-2 | ASSLANSYNSPLH
NA | 13 | TRBV5-5 | ASRLAVEVPGELF
NA | 14 | TRBV2 | ASSEVPPYSNQPQH
NA | 14 | TRBV9 | ASSPGTGILTGELF
NA | 9 | TRBV20-1 | SALDSYEQY
TRBD1 | 13 | TRBV5-4 | ASSTGTGGQNIQY
TRBD1 | 11 | TRBV12-3/TRBV12-4 | ASRTGANQPQH
TRBD2 | 14 | TRBV14 | ASSQDGGSSYNEQF
TRBD1 | 13 | TRBV6-1 | ASSTRGRWQNIQY
TRBD1 | 13 | TRBV11-2 | ASSHPGQGLLQQY
NA | 10 | TRBV27 | ASSLGLGEQF
NA | 9 | TRBV12-3/TRBV12-4 | ASFYTDTQY
TRBD1 | 15 | TRBV5-1 | ASTGNTGDRGGDEQF
NA | 10 | TRBV6-1 | ASRTGDGKLF